The next 10 T cell receptor beta chains were all read from a single sample in a study of T cell clonality in common variable immunodeficiency. Only in-frame clones appear in the TCRdb table, and some are missing; sequencing was by immunoSEQ multiplex PCR. The sample has 75,000 to 85,000 clones, none seen only once. The material sequenced was peripheral blood mononuclear cells. The receptors shown here come from a person aged 18-70 years in good health.

This clone was recorded many times. Read sequence stops 3 residues before the CDR3 end, and the germline J gene provides the missing end. This chain joins TRBV29-1 and TRBJ1-1; TRBD1 aligns across 8 bases. Germline V lookup: CDR1 SQVTM, CDR2 ANQGSEA. This CDR3 spans 13 amino acids. J lost 2 bases, V lost 7 bases, and 6 bases had no gene match. CDR3 protein: CSAKQGGNTEAFF. CDR3 DNA (partial): TGCAGCGCAAAACAGGGGGGAAACACTGAA.

There are many counts of this clone. Read data end 3 residues before the CDR3 end; the end is taken from the germline J gene. The V and J genes are TRBV19 and TRBJ2-5; 9 positions agree with TRBD2. The V gene end was trimmed by 6 bases and the J gene end by 5 bases; junction bases not matched to a gene: 10. The CDR3 spans 15 residues. Germline loops: CDR1 LNHDA, CDR2 SQIVND (reference sequence). The DNA read from the CDR3 is TGTGCCAGTAGCATCAGTAGCGGGAGAGGGGAGACC. This codes for CASSISSGRGET. The whole CDR3 protein is CASSISSGRGETQYF.

Ten or more counts support this clone. The CDR3 goes on 3 residues after the read ends, and that part is filled in from the germline J gene. This rearrangement joins TRBV10-3 to TRBJ2-7; 8 bases are a match to TRBD2. This CDR3 has 15 residues. Germline values: CDR1 ENHRY, CDR2 SYGVKD. The junction had 5 bases not matched to a gene; V was cut back by 4 bases and J by 0 bases. The sequenced CDR3 bases are TGTGCCATCAGTGGTCGGGGGGGCCCCTCCTACGAG. This sequence encodes CAISGRGGPSYE. The full CDR3 is CAISGRGGPSYEQYF.

This clone occurred many times. The CDR3 end is not reached by the read, which stops 3 residues before it; the germline J gene fills it in. This chain links TRBV5-1 with TRBJ1-1, with a weak D call TRBD1 (6 bases). V was trimmed by 4 bases and J by 4 bases, leaving 11 bases between them. This CDR3 comprises 13 residues. The germline CDR1 and CDR2 sequences are SGHRS and YFSETQ. The CDR3 region is CASSQQGGTEAFF. The sequenced CDR3 bases are TGCGCCAGCAGCCAACAGGGAGGCACTGAA.

This clone was seen at least ten times. The read comes to an end 3 residues before the CDR3 does, leaving the germline J gene to fill in the end. The rearrangement uses TRBV7-9 and TRBJ2-5; D unclear. CDR1 is SEHNR and CDR2 is FQNEAQ in the germline V gene (reference sequence). Between the trimmed V and J ends, which lost 7 bases and 3 bases, there was a span of 15 bases. CDR3 length equals 14 residues. The part of the CDR3 DNA that was read is TGTGCCAGCACCCATCCGGCTAGAGAAGAGACC. Translating gives CASTHPAREET. In full, the CDR3 reads CASTHPAREETQYF.

This clone was counted many times. The read comes to an end 3 residues before the CDR3 does, leaving the germline J gene to fill in the end. This rearrangement joins TRBV6-2 or TRBV6-3 to TRBJ2-7; the D is unclear. CDR3 length: 12 residues. Trimming took 6 bases from V and 2 from J, leaving 8 bases between them. CDR1 is MNHEY and CDR2 is SVGEGT in the germline V gene. CDR3 residues: CASSLTTYEQYF. The CDR3 bases that were read are TGTGCCAGCAGCCTTACTACCTACGAG.

This clone has at least ten counts. The read comes to an end 3 residues before the CDR3 does, leaving the germline J gene to fill in the end. V and J are TRBV19 and TRBJ1-5, with D maybe TRBD1 (5 bases). Germline V gene data show CDR1 as LNHDA and CDR2 as SQIVND (reference sequence). The CDR3 is made up of 13 amino acids. Trimming cost V 4 bases and J 6 bases, with 10 bases left between them. CDR3 residues: CASSTQGGQPQHF. Partial CDR3 DNA: TGTGCCAGTAGTACCCAGGGCGGTCAGCCC. The whole variable domain, filled in from reference TRBV19 and TRBJ1-5, reads DGGITQSPKYLFRKEGQNVTLSCEQNLNHDAMYWYRQDPGQGLRLIYYSQIVNDFQKGDIAEGYSVSREKKESFPLTVTSAQKNPTAFYLCASSTQGGQPQHFGDGTRLSIL.

This clone was seen repeatedly, ten times or more. The sequence runs out 3 residues before the end of the CDR3; the remainder is reconstructed from the germline J gene. The chain is built from TRBV29-1 and TRBJ2-7, with TRBD2 identical over 10 bases. CDR1 is SQVTM, CDR2 ANQGSEA, per germline. The CDR3 contains 17 residues. With V trimmed by 4 bases and J by 3 bases, 15 bases remained unmatched. The covered CDR3 bases are TGCAGCGTTGCCCAGAAGGCTAGCGGGAGTAAATTCTACGAG. Encoded protein: CSVAQKASGSKFYE. The CDR3 as a whole reads CSVAQKASGSKFYEQYF.

This clone was counted at least ten times. The CDR3 end is not reached by the read, which stops 3 residues before it; the germline J gene fills it in. The chain couples TRBV7-9 to TRBJ2-2; D not certain. V shed 11 bases and J shed 3 bases, with 13 bases lying between them. CDR3 size: 13 residues. Germline CDR1 SEHNR, CDR2 FQNEAQ (reference sequence). CDR3 amino acids: CAAPGLHTGELFF. CDR3 DNA (partial): TGTGCCGCCCCGGGTCTACACACCGGGGAG.

This clone was observed at least ten times. Read coverage stops 3 residues before the CDR3 terminus; the germline J gene supplies the remainder. J is TRBJ2-7 and V is TRBV7-2; 8 bases align to TRBD2. V shed 2 bases and J 2 bases; nucleotides not matched to a gene: 5. CDR1 is SGHTA and CDR2 is FQGNSA in the germline V gene. There are 15 residues in the CDR3. The part of the CDR3 DNA that was read is TGTGCCAGCAGCTTATTCGCGGGAGGAACCTACGAG. Encoded protein: CASSLFAGGTYE. The entire CDR3 sequence reads CASSLFAGGTYEQYF.